This TCR beta chain was captured in a study of blood T cells in healthy people across ages (dated by TCRdb to the mid-2010s). For the study in its entirety: In model experiments, template switching captured about one uniquely barcoded TCR beta cDNA molecule for every two T cells. Age-related changes in TCR beta repertoire diversity were measured in the study by deep sequencing normalized with unique cDNA molecular identifiers. The donors were divided into four age groups: young (average approximately 17 years), middle-aged (roughly 42), aged (62) and long-lived (roughly 82). To avoid experimental bias, donors of different ages were randomly spread across the sequencing lanes. Two additional independent replicas of 1 million unique cDNA reads from the same blood draw were analyzed for two donors (one aged 18 to 30 and one aged 80 or older).

General conclusions and limits of the study: Observed TCR beta diversity per million T cells fell roughly linearly with age, and a significant reduction was already apparent by age roughly 40. There was a strong correlation between observed TCR beta diversity and the percentage of naive T cells measured by flow cytometry. Compared with the aged group, the long-lived group had more naive CD4+ T cells, fewer expanded clones and increased TCR diversity, suggesting age selection. Estimates of total diversity based on one million sequenced T cells were considered lower bounds and underestimates. Conclusive comparison of naive and antigen-experienced compartments was prevented by the profiling of bulk unsorted PBMCs. Because donor CMV infection status was unknown, age-related changes in expanded clonotypes were potentially confounded.

Regarding this clonotype: Its antigen remains undetermined. No quality values exist for individual bases; no much larger clone is one base distant.

The library was generated by 5' RACE. Sequencing used an Illumina HiSeq 2500. A second PCR of about 6 to 11 cycles was performed with a sample-barcoded 5' primer and a J-beta primer mix. A template-switch 5' adaptor carrying 12 random nucleotides introduced a unique molecular identifier onto each TCR beta cDNA molecule. At least 2.5 million CDR3-containing paired-end reads were obtained from each sample. The Mint cDNA synthesis kit, primed by a TRBC-specific oligonucleotide, was used to synthesize first-strand cDNA from all RNA. All cDNA was treated with uracil-DNA glycosylase and then went through a first 18-cycle PCR with the universal primers M1SS and BC2_uni_R. The original pipeline was this. For normalization, 1 million high-quality reads, each with a distinct molecular identifier, were randomly selected from each sample. Instead of being binned into consensus sequences, reads that shared molecular identifiers were thrown out. MiTCR, set to a Q25 quality threshold and the strictest error-elimination algorithm, was used for CDR3 identification, clonotype clustering and error correction. A nonparametric unseen species model with Euler transformation was used to estimate lower-bound total TCR beta diversity. TCRdb itself trimmed the public reads at Q25 with fastp, ran MiXCR and retained productive beta chains. One record per CDR3 amino acid sequence lists the most common genes and DNA. The V and J calls were not made by the authors but by TCRdb's processing. The sample includes some 1.6 million distinct CDR3 sequences, with roughly 30% observed a single time. The biggest ten clones account for 11% of the sample.

Trimming takes 5 bases from V and 1 base from J, and the germline ends sit 14 bases apart. The CDR3 numbers 15 residues from cysteine through phenylalanine. Only the CDR3 portion is preserved as DNA: 45 bases, with reading frame beginning at the first base. The germline V gene specifies SGHAT as CDR1 and FQNNGV as CDR2. Systemically healthy Caucasian individuals from Russia, some 36 in total and aged about 6 to 100 years, were included as donors. Approximately 9.3 milliliters of peripheral blood were collected from each donor into EDTA-treated Vacutainer tubes. Ficoll-Paque density-gradient centrifugation was used to isolate PBMCs, with at least 7 million per sample. Total RNA, at least 5.5 micrograms per sample, was extracted from PBMCs with Trizol reagent. For every donor, flow cytometry on a PBMC aliquot measured the percentage of naive CD45RAhigh/CD27high T cells.

Here the chain combines TRBV11-2 and TRBJ2-5; the D gene is perhaps TRBD2, from 6 matching bases. This receptor was identified in a woman in her twenties or thirties in good health. The sequenced material came from blood. The CDR3 region has the sequence CASSPGTASQETQYF. The sequenced DNA is TGTGCCAGCAGCCCGGGGACTGCCTCCCAAGAGACCCAGTACTTC.